The 7 T cell receptor beta chains in this list originate from one sample, sequenced in a study of type 1 regulatory T cells. A single record per CDR3 protein comes from TCRdb applying MiXCR to the reads. The data show 90,000 to 100,000 distinct CDR3 sequences, roughly 31% seen once. Sample: CD4+ T cells, either the whole sample or a sorted fraction (not recorded which). These receptors originate from a human donor in good health.

The chain carries TRBV20-1 and TRBJ1-3; D is uncertain. CDR1 is DFQATT, CDR2 SNEGSKA, per germline (reference sequence). V lost 4 bases and J lost 2, with 18 bases in between. This CDR3 comprises 16 residues. The CDR3 DNA sequence: TGCAGTGCTACCTTGCCGGGCACGACACCTGGAAACACCATATATTTT. Translation: CSATLPGTTPGNTIYF.

There are many counts of this clonotype. The J gene is TRBJ2-3, the V gene TRBV7-2, with 8 bases fitting TRBD2. The junction had 8 bases not matched to a gene; V was cut back by 6 bases and J by 6 bases. Germline-derived CDR1 and CDR2 are SGHTA and FQGNSA. The CDR3 has 14 amino acids. CDR3 sequence: CASSVAGSADTQYF. The CDR3 bases are TGTGCCAGCAGTGTAGCGGGATCGGCGGATACGCAGTATTTT.

The chain couples TRBV28 to TRBJ2-7, with D perhaps given as TRBD1 or TRBD2 (7 bases each). The CDR3 totals 17 residues. Germline lookup yields CDR1 MDHEN and CDR2 SYDVKM. Trimming took off 6 bases at V and 1 base at J, with 22 bases between the two ends. The CDR3 spells CASSSNNLRGGSYEQYF. As DNA, the CDR3 is TGTGCCAGCAGCTCGAATAATCTCAGGGGGGGTTCCTACGAGCAGTACTTC.

This sequence joins TRBV29-1 and TRBJ1-3; a weak D match, TRBD1 (5 bases). The V and J ends lost 7 bases and 7 bases respectively, with 8 bases between them. The CDR3 extends over 10 amino acids. Germline V gene sequence: CDR1 SQVTM, CDR2 ANQGSEA. CDR3: CSGGGNTIYF. The CDR3 DNA reads TGCAGCGGGGGGGGGAACACCATATATTTT.

The table lists this clonotype with many counts. V and J are TRBV10-3 and TRBJ1-2; a weak D match, TRBD1 (6 bases). Per the germline V gene, CDR1 is ENHRY and CDR2 is SYGVKD. V was clipped by 3 bases and J by 3 bases, with 8 bases between them. The CDR3 has 13 residues. The CDR3 sequence is CAISDTGYYGYTF. DNA of the CDR3: TGTGCCATCAGTGATACAGGGTACTATGGCTACACCTTC.

This chain uses TRBV14 with TRBJ1-2, with TRBD1 as a possible D gene (6 bases). CDR3 length equals 15 residues. Germline-derived CDR1 and CDR2 are SGHDN and FVKESK. Deletions cut 3 bases from V and 6 bases from J, with 17 bases between. Written as DNA, the CDR3 is TGTGCCAGCAGCCATGCGGGACCGTCAGGGGATGGCTACACCTTC. Translating it yields CASSHAGPSGDGYTF.

This clonotype was picked up a small number of times. This rearrangement joins TRBV2 to TRBJ2-5, with TRBD1 as a possible D gene (6 bases). The CDR3 sequence is 13 residues long. Germline assignment: CDR1 SNHLY and CDR2 FYNNEI. Trimming took off 5 bases at V and 3 bases at J, with 10 bases between the two ends. This CDR3 is CASSSDREETQYF. The CDR3 nucleotides are TGTGCCAGCAGTTCGGACAGAGAAGAGACCCAGTACTTC.